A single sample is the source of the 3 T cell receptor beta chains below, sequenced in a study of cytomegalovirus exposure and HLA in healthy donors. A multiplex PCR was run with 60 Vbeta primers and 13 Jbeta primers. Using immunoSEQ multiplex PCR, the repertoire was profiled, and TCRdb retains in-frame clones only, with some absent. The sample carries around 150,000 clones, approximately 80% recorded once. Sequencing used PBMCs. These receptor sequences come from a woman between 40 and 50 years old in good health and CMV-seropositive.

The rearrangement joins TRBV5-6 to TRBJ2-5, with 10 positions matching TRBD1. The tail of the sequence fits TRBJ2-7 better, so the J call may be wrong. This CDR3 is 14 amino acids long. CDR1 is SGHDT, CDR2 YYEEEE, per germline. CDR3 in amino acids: CASSVGQGNYEQYF. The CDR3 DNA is TGTGCCAGCAGCGTGGGACAGGGGAATTACGAGCAGTACTTC.

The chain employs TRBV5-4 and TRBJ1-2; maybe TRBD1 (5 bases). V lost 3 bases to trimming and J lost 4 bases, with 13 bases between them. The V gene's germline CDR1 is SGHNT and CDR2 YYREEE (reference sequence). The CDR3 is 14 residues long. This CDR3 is CASSSREISYGYTF. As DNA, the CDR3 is TGTGCCAGCAGCTCCAGGGAAATTAGCTATGGCTACACCTTC.

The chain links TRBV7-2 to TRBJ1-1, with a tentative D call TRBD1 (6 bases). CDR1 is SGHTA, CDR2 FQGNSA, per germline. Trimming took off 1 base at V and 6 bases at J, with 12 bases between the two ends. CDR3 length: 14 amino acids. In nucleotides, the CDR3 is TGTGCCAGCAGCTTAGAACAGGGTGCGTCTGAAGCTTTCTTT. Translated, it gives CASSLEQGASEAFF.